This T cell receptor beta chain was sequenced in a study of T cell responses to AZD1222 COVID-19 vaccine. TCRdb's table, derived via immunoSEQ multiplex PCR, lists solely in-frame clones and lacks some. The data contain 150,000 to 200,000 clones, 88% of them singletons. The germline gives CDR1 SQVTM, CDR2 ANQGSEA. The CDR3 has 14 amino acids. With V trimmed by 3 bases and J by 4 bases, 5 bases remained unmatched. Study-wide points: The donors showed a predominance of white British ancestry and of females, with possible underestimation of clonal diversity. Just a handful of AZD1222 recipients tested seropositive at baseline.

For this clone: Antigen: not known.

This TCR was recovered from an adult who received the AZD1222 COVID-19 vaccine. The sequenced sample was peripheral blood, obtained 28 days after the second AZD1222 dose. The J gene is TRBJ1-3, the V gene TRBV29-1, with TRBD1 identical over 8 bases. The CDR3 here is CSVETGELGNTIYF. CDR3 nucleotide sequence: TGCAGCGTTGAGACAGGGGAATTGGGAAACACCATATATTTT. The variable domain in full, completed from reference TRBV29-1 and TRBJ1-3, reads SAVISQKPSRDICQRGTSLTIQCQVDSQVTMMFWYRQQPGQSLTLIATANQGSEATYESGFVIDKFPISRPNLTFSTLTVSNMSPEDSSIYLCSVETGELGNTIYFGEGSWLTVV.